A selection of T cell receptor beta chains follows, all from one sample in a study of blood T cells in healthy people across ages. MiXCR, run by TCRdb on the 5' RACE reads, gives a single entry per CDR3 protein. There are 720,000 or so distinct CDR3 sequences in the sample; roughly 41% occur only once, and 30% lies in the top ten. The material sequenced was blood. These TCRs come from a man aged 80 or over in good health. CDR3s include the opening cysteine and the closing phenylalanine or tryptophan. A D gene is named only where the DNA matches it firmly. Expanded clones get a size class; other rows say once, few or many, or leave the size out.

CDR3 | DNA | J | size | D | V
CASSPRGQGDTGELFF | TGTGCCAGCAGCCCTCGCGGACAGGGGGACACCGGGGAGCTGTTTTTT | TRBJ2-2 | few | TRBD1 | TRBV7-2
CASSDRDRGLETQYF | TGCGCCAGCAGTGACCGGGACAGGGGGCTAGAGACCCAGTACTTC | TRBJ2-5 | once | TRBD1 | TRBV10-2
CASTPIGSGRISDEQFF | TGTGCCAGCACCCCGATAGGAAGCGGGAGGATTAGCGATGAGCAGTTCTTC | TRBJ2-1 | once | TRBD2 | TRBV6-6
CSVGVNPSSYNEQYF | TGCAGCGTTGGTGTAAACCCTTCCTCCTACAATGAGCAGTACTTC | TRBJ2-7 | few | - | TRBV29-1
CATSLRDRETYEQYF | TGTGCCACCAGCCTCCGGGACAGGGAGACCTACGAGCAGTACTTC | TRBJ2-7 | few | TRBD1 | TRBV15
CSVEVGQGAYNELFF | - | TRBJ2-1 | - | - | TRBV29-1
CATSDPSAGRHTQYF | TGTGCCACCAGTGATCCTTCCGCGGGGCGGCATACGCAGTATTTT | TRBJ2-3 | many | - | TRBV24-1
CASSNRDAESNEQFF | TGTGCCAGCAGCAACCGGGACGCGGAATCCAATGAGCAGTTCTTC | TRBJ2-1 | few | - | TRBV9
CASSQAVGSFYEQYF | TGCGCCAGCAGCCAAGCAGTGGGTTCTTTCTACGAGCAGTACTTC | TRBJ2-7 | few | - | TRBV4-3
CSVTPTSNSDTQYF | TGCAGCGTCACCCCGACTAGCAATTCAGATACGCAGTATTTT | TRBJ2-3 | many | TRBD2 | TRBV29-1
CASSDRTGYSNQPQHF | TGTGCCAGCAGTGACCGGACAGGGTATAGCAATCAGCCCCAGCATTTT | TRBJ1-5 | few | TRBD1 | TRBV6-1
CASSQGGHLGQGRNTGELFF | TGCGCCAGCAGCCAAGGGGGCCATTTAGGACAGGGGAGGAACACCGGGGAGCTGTTTTTT | TRBJ2-2 | few | TRBD1 | TRBV4-1
CASSLTTNGILSPLHF | TGTGCCAGCAGTTTAACCACCAATGGGATTCTTTCACCCCTCCACTTT | TRBJ1-6 | few | - | TRBV27
CASSRGTGRETQYF | TGCGCCAGCAGCCGGGGGACAGGGCGCGAGACCCAGTACTTC | TRBJ2-5 | few | TRBD1 | TRBV4-3
CASSVGSEDYYGYTF | TGTGCCAGCAGCGTAGGGTCAGAAGATTACTATGGCTACACCTTC | TRBJ1-2 | - | - | TRBV9
CASSSQKGTAHGYTF | TGTGCCAGCAGTTCCCAAAAAGGGACAGCTCATGGCTACACCTTC | TRBJ1-2 | few | TRBD1 | TRBV6-5
CTFQVEGDNQPQHF | TGCACCTTTCAGGTGGAGGGAGACAATCAGCCCCAGCATTTT | TRBJ1-5 | - | - | TRBV29-1
CASSLDPPENYGYTF | TGTGCCAGCAGCTTAGACCCCCCGGAGAACTATGGCTACACCTTC | TRBJ1-2 | - | - | TRBV7-9
CASRRGQVSEQYF | TGTGCCAGCAGGCGGGGACAGGTTAGCGAGCAGTACTTC | TRBJ2-7 | - | TRBD1 | TRBV6-5
CASSQEAGVGKNIQYF | TGTGCCAGCAGCCAAGAGGCGGGAGTGGGCAAAAACATTCAGTACTTC | TRBJ2-4 | few | TRBD2 | TRBV7-3
CASSYRNEKLFF | TGTGCCAGCAGTTACAGAAATGAAAAACTGTTTTTT | TRBJ1-4 | - | - | TRBV6-6
CASSYISSEQFF | TGTGCCAGCAGCTATATTTCTTCGGAGCAGTTCTTC | TRBJ2-1 | - | - | TRBV7-2
CASSAQGGLGADTQYF | TGTGCCAGCAGCGCCCAGGGAGGGTTGGGGGCAGATACGCAGTATTTT | TRBJ2-3 | - | TRBD2 | TRBV11-3
CAWSVKVAEQYF | TGTGCCTGGAGTGTAAAGGTTGCCGAGCAGTACTTC | TRBJ2-7 | - | - | TRBV30
CATSTGLAELTDTQYF | TGTGCCACCAGCACAGGACTAGCGGAGCTCACAGATACGCAGTATTTT | TRBJ2-3 | - | TRBD2 | TRBV15
CASSYRMGEQYF | TGTGCCAGCAGTTACAGGATGGGCGAGCAGTACTTC | TRBJ2-7 | - | - | TRBV6-5
CASSSIAGVNEQFF | TGTGCCAGCAGTAGCATAGCGGGAGTCAATGAGCAGTTCTTC | TRBJ2-1 | - | TRBD2 | TRBV12-3/TRBV12-4
CASSLYGPGETQYF | TGTGCCAGCAGCTTATATGGTCCGGGAGAGACCCAGTACTTC | TRBJ2-5 | - | - | TRBV7-3
CSANRASGSIAQDTQYF | TGCAGTGCTAACCGGGCTAGCGGGAGTATAGCACAAGATACGCAGTATTTT | TRBJ2-3 | - | TRBD2 | TRBV20-1
CSVDGETSLETQYF | TGCAGCGTTGACGGGGAGACTAGCCTAGAGACCCAGTACTTC | TRBJ2-5 | - | TRBD2 | TRBV29-1
CASSEPTSGSRSEQYF | TGTGCCAGCAGTGAACCGACTAGCGGGAGTCGGAGTGAGCAGTACTTC | TRBJ2-7 | - | TRBD2 | TRBV6-1
CASSSRTGGWEQFF | TGTGCCAGCAGCTCTCGGACAGGGGGCTGGGAGCAGTTCTTC | TRBJ2-1 | - | TRBD1 | TRBV7-2
CSGIAGLADTQYF | TGCAGCGGCATAGCGGGACTAGCAGATACGCAGTATTTT | TRBJ2-3 | few | TRBD2 | TRBV29-1
CSASLRQILNDGYTF | TGCAGTGCCTCGTTGAGACAGATACTCAACGATGGCTACACCTTC | TRBJ1-2 | - | - | TRBV20-1
CASSRTLYYEQYF | TGTGCCAGCAGCCGGACACTCTACTACGAGCAGTACTTC | TRBJ2-7 | - | - | TRBV2
CASSQGQASSYEQYF | TGTGCCAGCAGCCAGGGACAGGCGAGCTCCTACGAGCAGTACTTC | TRBJ2-7 | few | TRBD1 | TRBV7-6
CASSPLTGAQGGQFF | TGCGCCAGCAGCCCATTGACAGGGGCCCAAGGCGGGCAGTTCTTC | TRBJ2-1 | - | TRBD1 | TRBV5-1
CASSQGSDSSYEQYF | TGTGCCAGCAGCCAAGGTAGCGACAGCTCCTACGAGCAGTACTTC | TRBJ2-7 | - | - | TRBV4-2
CASSQRPYEQYF | TGCGCCAGCAGTCAACGCCCCTACGAGCAGTACTTC | TRBJ2-7 | - | - | TRBV23-1
CSARDGLRTQETQYF | TGCAGTGCTAGAGATGGGTTGCGGACCCAAGAGACCCAGTACTTC | TRBJ2-5 | many | - | TRBV20-1
CASKNGQGYEQYF | TGTGCCAGCAAGAACGGACAGGGCTACGAGCAGTACTTC | TRBJ2-7 | - | TRBD1 | TRBV6-5
CASSEYGPGSNYGYTF | TGTGCCAGCAGTGAATATGGGCCAGGTTCTAACTATGGCTACACCTTC | TRBJ1-2 | few | - | TRBV25-1
CSARDVAGVPGELFF | TGCAGTGCTAGAGATGTGGCGGGAGTTCCCGGGGAGCTGTTTTTT | TRBJ2-2 | - | TRBD2 | TRBV20-1
CSVGSGNTEAFF | TGCAGCGTTGGTTCCGGGAACACTGAAGCTTTCTTT | TRBJ1-1 | - | - | TRBV29-1
CASSLTGAGTSDNEQFF | TGTGCCAGCAGCCTGACAGGGGCCGGGACTAGCGACAATGAGCAGTTCTTC | TRBJ2-1 | few | TRBD2 | TRBV7-9
CASKRQGDEKLFF | TGCGCCAGCAAGCGACAGGGGGATGAAAAACTGTTTTTT | TRBJ1-4 | - | TRBD1 | TRBV5-1
CSVVPQDRTYGYTF | TGCAGCGTTGTCCCGCAGGACAGGACCTATGGCTACACCTTC | TRBJ1-2 | - | TRBD1 | TRBV29-1
CASRTGFYEQYF | TGTGCCAGCAGGACGGGATTCTACGAGCAGTACTTC | TRBJ2-7 | medium-sized | - | TRBV27
CASSFDRKNTDTQYF | TGTGCCAGCAGCTTTGACAGGAAGAACACAGATACGCAGTATTTT | TRBJ2-3 | - | - | TRBV5-6
CASSSPLAGEQNIQYF | TGTGCCAGCAGTTCCCCTTTAGCGGGGGAGCAAAACATTCAGTACTTC | TRBJ2-4 | once | TRBD2 | TRBV6-2/TRBV6-3
CASRESGRSHNEQFF | TGCGCCAGCAGGGAGAGCGGGAGGTCCCACAATGAGCAGTTCTTC | TRBJ2-1 | - | TRBD2 | TRBV10-2
CAWRVSFETQYF | TGTGCCTGGAGGGTAAGCTTCGAGACCCAGTACTTC | TRBJ2-5 | - | - | TRBV30
CSATPLSTGGTDTQYF | TGCAGTGCTACTCCGCTCTCGACAGGGGGCACAGATACGCAGTATTTT | TRBJ2-3 | - | TRBD1 | TRBV20-1
CASMRGGISYNEQFF | TGTGCCAGCATGCGAGGCGGTATCTCCTACAATGAGCAGTTCTTC | TRBJ2-1 | few | - | TRBV6-5
CASSLQGQVGRNEQFF | TGTGCCAGCAGCCTCCAAGGACAGGTGGGAAGGAATGAGCAGTTCTTC | TRBJ2-1 | - | TRBD1 | TRBV5-6